These 2 T cell receptor beta chains originate from one sample sequenced in a study of blood T cell repertoires in COVID-19. Sequenced by immunoSEQ multiplex PCR; TCRdb stores in-frame clones only, minus some. Here the sample spans 180,000 or so clones, around 80% being singletons. The sample consisted of peripheral blood. The source of these receptors is a human donor with acute or convalescent COVID-19. The donor label of this sample is uncertain.

This chain links TRBV20-1 with TRBJ1-2; tentatively, D is TRBD1 (5 bases). The CDR3 has 11 amino acids. CDR1 and CDR2 (germline): DFQATT, SNEGSKA (reference sequence). The V gene lost 5 bases and the J gene lost 8 bases, with 12 bases spanning the gap. The CDR3 DNA sequence: TGCAGTGCTGTCCCGGGGGTAGGCTACACCTTC. The encoded protein is CSAVPGVGYTF.

J is TRBJ2-7 and V is TRBV2; 8 bases are shared with TRBD2. The CDR3 loop spans 13 amino acids. CDR1 is SNHLY and CDR2 is FYNNEI in the germline V gene. The junction had 5 bases not matched to a gene; V was cut back by 5 bases and J by 5 bases. DNA of the CDR3: TGTGCCAGCAGTATTGAGCGGGAGAACGAGCAGTACTTC. Its translation is CASSIERENEQYF.